This T cell receptor (beta chain) was observed in a study of blood T cell repertoires in COVID-19. Whole-study context: PBMCs, B-cell-depleted T cells, or T cells provided the cDNA or gDNA that made up the material.

Germline V gives CDR1 SEHNR, CDR2 FQNEAQ (reference sequence). CDR3 length: 14 residues. The V and J ends lost 3 bases and 1 base respectively, with 6 bases between them. Some clones are missing from TCRdb's copy, which holds only in-frame ones; the method was immunoSEQ multiplex PCR. The sample shows just over 350,000 clones, roughly nine tenths of them seen only once. This clone occurred once. This chain links TRBV7-9 with TRBJ2-2, with D possibly being TRBD1 (6 bases). The sequence was obtained from a woman under 40 who had recovered from COVID-19. The sample was PBMCs or T cells enriched from blood (not recorded which). CDR3 protein: CASSLDRNTGELFF. In DNA, the CDR3 is TGTGCCAGCAGCTTGGACAGGAACACCGGGGAGCTGTTTTTT. Full variable domain (remainder filled in from reference TRBV7-9 and TRBJ2-2): DTGVSQNPRHKITKRGQNVTFRCDPISEHNRLYWYRQTLGQGPEFLTYFQNEAQLEKSRLLSDRFSAERPKGSFSTLEIQRTEQGDSAMYLCASSLDRNTGELFFGEGSRLTVL.